This T cell receptor (beta chain) appears in the sequencing data of a study of blood T cell repertoires in COVID-19. Across the study: Samples came from the United States, Italy and Spain, spanning acute and convalescent COVID-19. T cells, B-cell-depleted T cells, or PBMCs provided the cDNA or gDNA that served as material.

J lost 2 bases, V lost 7 bases, and 7 bases had no gene match. The CDR3 extends over 14 amino acids. The germline V gene encodes CDR1 SQVTM and CDR2 ANQGSEA. The authors' processing: Estimated nucleated cell counts came from reference gene primer amplification. Using immunoSEQ multiplex PCR, the repertoire was profiled, and TCRdb retains in-frame clones only, with some absent. V and J calls and clone size are given by that table; D and trimming were obtained from the DNA. Of around 85,000 clones detected, about 90% appear once; the ten largest clones hold about 4.3%. V usage is TRBV29-1 and J usage is TRBJ2-7; 11 nucleotides line up with TRBD1. The sequenced sample consisted of peripheral blood. This clonotype originated in a woman aged 80 or over with active or convalescent COVID-19. This CDR3 reads CSAGPGQGAYEQYF. CDR3 in DNA: TGCAGCGCCGGACCGGGACAGGGGGCCTACGAGCAGTACTTC.